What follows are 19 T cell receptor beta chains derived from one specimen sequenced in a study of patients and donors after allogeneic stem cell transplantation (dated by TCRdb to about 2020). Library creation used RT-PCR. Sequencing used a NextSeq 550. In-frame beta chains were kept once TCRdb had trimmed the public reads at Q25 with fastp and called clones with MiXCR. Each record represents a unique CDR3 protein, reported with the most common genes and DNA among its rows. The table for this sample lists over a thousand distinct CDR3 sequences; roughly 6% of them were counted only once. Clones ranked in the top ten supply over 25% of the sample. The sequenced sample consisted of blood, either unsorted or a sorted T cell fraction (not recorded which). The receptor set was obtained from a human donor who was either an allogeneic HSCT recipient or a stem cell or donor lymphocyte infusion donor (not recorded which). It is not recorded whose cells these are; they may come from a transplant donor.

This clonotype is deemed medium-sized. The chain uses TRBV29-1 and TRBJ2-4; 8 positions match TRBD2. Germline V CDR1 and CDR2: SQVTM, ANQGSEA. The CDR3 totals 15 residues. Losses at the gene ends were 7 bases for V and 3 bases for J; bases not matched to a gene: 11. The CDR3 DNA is TGCAGCGCTATTCCCGGGGGGGCATACAAAAACATTCAGTACTTC. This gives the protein CSAIPGGAYKNIQYF.

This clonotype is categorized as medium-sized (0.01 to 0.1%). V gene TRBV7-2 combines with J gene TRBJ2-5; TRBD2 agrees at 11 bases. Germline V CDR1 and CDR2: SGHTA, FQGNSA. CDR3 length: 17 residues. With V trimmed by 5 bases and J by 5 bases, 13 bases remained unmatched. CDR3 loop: CASSRQATSGIGETQYF. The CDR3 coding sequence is TGTGCCAGCAGCCGACAGGCGACTAGCGGGATCGGCGAGACCCAGTACTTC.

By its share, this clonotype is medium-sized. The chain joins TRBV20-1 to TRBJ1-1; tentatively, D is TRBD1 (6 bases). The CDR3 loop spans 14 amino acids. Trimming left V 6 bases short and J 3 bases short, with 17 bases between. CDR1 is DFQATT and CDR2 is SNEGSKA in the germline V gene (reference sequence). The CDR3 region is CSASTGGKYTEAFF. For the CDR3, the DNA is TGCAGTGCCTCGACAGGAGGGAAATACACTGAAGCTTTCTTT.

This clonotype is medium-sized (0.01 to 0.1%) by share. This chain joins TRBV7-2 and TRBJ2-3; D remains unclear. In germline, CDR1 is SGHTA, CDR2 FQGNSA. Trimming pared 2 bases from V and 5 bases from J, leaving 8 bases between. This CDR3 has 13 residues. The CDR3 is CASSLNARDTQYF. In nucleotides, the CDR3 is TGTGCCAGCAGCTTAAATGCTCGAGATACGCAGTATTTT.

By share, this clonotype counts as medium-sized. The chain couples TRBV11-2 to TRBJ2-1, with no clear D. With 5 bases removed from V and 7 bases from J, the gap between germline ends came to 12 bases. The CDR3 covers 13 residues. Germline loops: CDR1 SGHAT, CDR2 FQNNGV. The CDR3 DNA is TGTGCCAGCAGCCAAAATAAAGGGAATGAGCAGTTCTTC. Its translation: CASSQNKGNEQFF.

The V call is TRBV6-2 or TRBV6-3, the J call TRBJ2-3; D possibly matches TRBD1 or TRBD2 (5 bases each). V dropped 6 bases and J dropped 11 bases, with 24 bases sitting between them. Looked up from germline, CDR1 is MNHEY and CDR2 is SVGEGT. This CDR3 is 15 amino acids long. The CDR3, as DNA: TGTGCCAGCAGGAGGACTGCCCGCCAGGGTGAGGAGCAGTATTTT. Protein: CASRRTARQGEEQYF.

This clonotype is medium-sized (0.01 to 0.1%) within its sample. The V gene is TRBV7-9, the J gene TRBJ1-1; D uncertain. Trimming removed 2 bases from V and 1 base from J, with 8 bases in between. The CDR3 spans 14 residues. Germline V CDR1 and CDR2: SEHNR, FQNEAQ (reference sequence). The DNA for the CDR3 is TGTGCCAGCAGCTTACAGGCGGGGAACACTGAAGCTTTCTTT. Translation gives CASSLQAGNTEAFF.

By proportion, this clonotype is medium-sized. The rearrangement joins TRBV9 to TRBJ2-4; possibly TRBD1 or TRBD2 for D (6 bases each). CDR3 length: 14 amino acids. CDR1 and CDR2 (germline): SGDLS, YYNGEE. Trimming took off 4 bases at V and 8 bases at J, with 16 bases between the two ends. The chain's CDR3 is CASSLRGEIDIQYF. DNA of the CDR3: TGTGCCAGCAGCCTGAGGGGGGAGATCGACATTCAGTACTTC.

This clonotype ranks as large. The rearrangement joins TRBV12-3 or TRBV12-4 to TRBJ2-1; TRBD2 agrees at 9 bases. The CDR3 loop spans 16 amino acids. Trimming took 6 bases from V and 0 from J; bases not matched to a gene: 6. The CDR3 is CASSPGAGGSYNEQFF. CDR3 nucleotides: TGTGCCAGCAGCCCGGGAGCGGGAGGCTCCTACAATGAGCAGTTCTTC.

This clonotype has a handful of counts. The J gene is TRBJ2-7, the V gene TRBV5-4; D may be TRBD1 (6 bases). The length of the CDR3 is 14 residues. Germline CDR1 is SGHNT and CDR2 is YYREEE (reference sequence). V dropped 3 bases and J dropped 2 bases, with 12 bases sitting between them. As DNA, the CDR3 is TGTGCCAGCAGCTCACAGGGCCTACCCTACGAGCAGTACTTC. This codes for CASSSQGLPYEQYF.

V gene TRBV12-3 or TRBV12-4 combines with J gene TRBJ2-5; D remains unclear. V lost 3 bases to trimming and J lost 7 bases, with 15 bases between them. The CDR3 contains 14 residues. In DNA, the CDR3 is TGTGCCAGCAGTTTGCAGCGTAAGGCCGGGACCCAGTACTTC. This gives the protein CASSLQRKAGTQYF.

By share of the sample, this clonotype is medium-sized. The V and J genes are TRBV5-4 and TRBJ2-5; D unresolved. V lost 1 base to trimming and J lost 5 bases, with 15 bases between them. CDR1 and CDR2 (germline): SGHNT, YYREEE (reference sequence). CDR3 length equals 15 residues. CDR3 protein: CASSLNLAGAETQYF. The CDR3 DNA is TGTGCCAGCAGCTTGAATCTGGCTGGTGCGGAGACCCAGTACTTC.

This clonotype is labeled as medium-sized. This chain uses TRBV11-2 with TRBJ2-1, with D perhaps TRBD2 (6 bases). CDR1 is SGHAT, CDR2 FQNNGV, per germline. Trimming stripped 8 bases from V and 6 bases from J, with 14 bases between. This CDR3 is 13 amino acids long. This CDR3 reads CASGRDFPNEQFF. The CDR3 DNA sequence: TGTGCCAGCGGCCGGGACTTTCCCAATGAGCAGTTCTTC.

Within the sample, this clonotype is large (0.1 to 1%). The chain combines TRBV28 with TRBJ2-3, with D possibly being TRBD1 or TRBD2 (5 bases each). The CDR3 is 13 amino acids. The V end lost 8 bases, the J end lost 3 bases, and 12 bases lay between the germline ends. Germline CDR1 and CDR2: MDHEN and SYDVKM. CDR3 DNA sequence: TGTGCCAGCGGGGCGGGTCAAACAGATACGCAGTATTTT. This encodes CASGAGQTDTQYF.

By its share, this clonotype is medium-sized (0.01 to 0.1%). The CDR3 nucleotides read TGTGCCAGCTCACCCCCGGGGAGGACAATCGAGCAGTTCTTC. Amino acid sequence: CASSPPGRTIEQFF. The rearrangement uses TRBV18 and TRBJ2-1; D might be TRBD2 (6 bases). V lost 3 bases, J lost 10 bases, and 16 bases lay in between. The length of the CDR3 is 14 residues. Germline V gene data show CDR1 as KGHSH and CDR2 as LQKENI.

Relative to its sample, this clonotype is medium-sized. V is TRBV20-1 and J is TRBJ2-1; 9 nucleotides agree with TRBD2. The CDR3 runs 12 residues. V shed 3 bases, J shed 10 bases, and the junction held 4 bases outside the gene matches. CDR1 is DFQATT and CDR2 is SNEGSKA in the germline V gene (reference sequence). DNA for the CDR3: TGCAGTGCTAGGACTAGCGGCAGGGAGCAGTTCTTC. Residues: CSARTSGREQFF.

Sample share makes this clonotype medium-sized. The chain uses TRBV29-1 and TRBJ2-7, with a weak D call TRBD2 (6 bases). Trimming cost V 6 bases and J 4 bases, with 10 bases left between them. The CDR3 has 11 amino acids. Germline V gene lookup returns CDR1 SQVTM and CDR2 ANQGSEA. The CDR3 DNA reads TGCAGCGTCGCTGCGGGGTACGAGCAGTACTTC. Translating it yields CSVAAGYEQYF.

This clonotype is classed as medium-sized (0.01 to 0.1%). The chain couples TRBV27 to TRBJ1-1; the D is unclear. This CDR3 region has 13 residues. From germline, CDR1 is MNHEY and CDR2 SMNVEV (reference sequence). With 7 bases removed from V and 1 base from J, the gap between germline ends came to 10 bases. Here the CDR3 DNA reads TGTGCCAGCACTAGACAAGCGAACACTGAAGCTTTCTTT. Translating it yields CASTRQANTEAFF.

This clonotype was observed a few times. This CDR3 reads CSVGQANEKLFF. The DNA for the CDR3 is TGCAGCGTGGGACAGGCTAATGAAAAACTGTTTTTT. V and J are TRBV29-1 and TRBJ1-4; 8 positions agree with TRBD1. Unmatched junction bases numbered 0, after V lost 6 bases and J lost 3 bases. Germline values: CDR1 SQVTM, CDR2 ANQGSEA. CDR3 size: 12 residues.